The rows below give T cell receptor beta chains drawn from one sample of a study of control samples from healthy donors and cancer patients. Profiled with immunoSEQ multiplex PCR; TCRdb holds only in-frame clones, not every one. The sample includes about 250,000 clones, more than 65% of them seen just once. Source material: PBMCs. The receptors were gathered from a woman aged 55-70 years with lung cancer. CDR3s include the opening cysteine and the closing phenylalanine or tryptophan. A D gene is named only where the DNA matches it firmly. Only some rows state a clone size, as once, few, many or a class for expanded clones.

J: TRBJ1-1
D: -
V: TRBV29-1
size: -
CDR3: CSVGTGIGTEAFF
DNA: TGCAGCGTTGGAACAGGGATAGGGACTGAAGCTTTCTTT

J: TRBJ2-7
D: TRBD1
V: TRBV5-1
size: once
CDR3: CASSPRQGFRHEQYF
DNA: TGCGCCAGCAGCCCACGACAGGGATTTCGACACGAGCAGTACTTC

J: TRBJ2-3
D: -
V: TRBV6-5
size: -
CDR3: CASSRTLRTDTQYF
DNA: TGTGCCAGCAGTCGCACGCTACGGACAGATACGCAGTATTTT

J: TRBJ2-1
D: -
V: TRBV24-1
size: -
CDR3: CATSDARGSSYNEQFF
DNA: TGTGCCACCAGTGATGCGAGGGGGAGCTCCTACAATGAGCAGTTCTTC

J: TRBJ1-1
D: -
V: TRBV5-4
size: -
CDR3: CASSLGQMNTEAFF
DNA: TGTGCCAGCAGCTTGGGACAGATGAACACTGAAGCTTTCTTT

J: TRBJ2-7
D: -
V: TRBV9
size: once
CDR3: CASSTAAASVYEQYF
DNA: TGTGCCAGCAGCACCGCAGCTGCTAGTGTCTACGAGCAGTACTTC

J: TRBJ2-5
D: TRBD2
V: TRBV11-1
size: once
CDR3: CASSLRLAGALETQYF
DNA: TGTGCCAGCAGCCTTCGACTAGCGGGGGCCTTAGAGACCCAGTACTTC

J: TRBJ2-5
D: -
V: TRBV9
size: -
CDR3: CASSRGSAGSQETQYF
DNA: TGTGCCAGCAGTAGGGGTTCGGCGGGGAGCCAAGAGACCCAGTACTTC

J: TRBJ1-4
D: -
V: TRBV5-1
size: -
CDR3: CASSLDSGPGTNEKLFF
DNA: TGCGCCAGCAGCTTGGACTCCGGACCGGGGACTAATGAAAAACTGTTTTTT

J: TRBJ1-2
D: -
V: TRBV19
size: few
CDR3: CASSRQGNSQGYTF
DNA: TGTGCCAGTAGTCGTCAGGGAAATTCTCAGGGCTACACCTTC

J: TRBJ1-6
D: -
V: TRBV5-5
size: -
CDR3: CASSFTPVAGGDNSPLHF
DNA: TGTGCCAGCAGCTTTACTCCAGTGGCCGGCGGAGATAATTCACCCCTCCACTTT

J: TRBJ1-2
D: -
V: TRBV2
size: few
CDR3: CASSETGYGYTF
DNA: TGTGCCAGCAGTGAAACAGGGTATGGCTACACCTTC

J: TRBJ1-6
D: -
V: TRBV5-4
size: -
CDR3: CASSLESGAVNSPLHF
DNA: TGTGCCAGCAGCTTGGAGTCGGGCGCGGTAAATTCACCCCTCCACTTT

J: TRBJ2-5
D: TRBD1
V: TRBV18
size: -
CDR3: CASAVRDSQETQYF
DNA: TGTGCCAGTGCCGTCCGGGACAGCCAAGAGACCCAGTACTTC

J: TRBJ1-1
D: -
V: TRBV10-3
size: -
CDR3: CAISQELNTEAFF
DNA: TGTGCCATCAGTCAGGAACTGAACACTGAAGCTTTCTTT

J: TRBJ2-5
D: TRBD2
V: TRBV2
size: -
CDR3: CASSGTSGGKETQYF
DNA: TGTGCCAGCAGCGGGACTAGCGGGGGGAAAGAGACCCAGTACTTC

J: TRBJ1-3
D: -
V: TRBV19
size: -
CDR3: CASSIQVSGNTIYF
DNA: TGTGCCAGTAGTATCCAAGTCTCTGGAAACACCATATATTTT

J: TRBJ1-6
D: -
V: TRBV30
size: -
CDR3: CAWSVGGAGSNSPLHF
DNA: TGTGCCTGGAGTGTTGGGGGCGCGGGATCTAATTCACCCCTCCACTTT

J: TRBJ1-2
D: -
V: TRBV3-1/TRBV3-2
size: -
CDR3: CASSQAPGGYTF
DNA: TGTGCCAGCAGCCAAGCCCCGGGTGGCTACACCTTC

J: TRBJ2-7
D: -
V: TRBV5-1
size: -
CDR3: CASSLEGRLDYEQYF
DNA: TGCGCCAGCAGCTTGGAGGGCAGGCTGGACTACGAGCAGTACTTC

J: TRBJ1-3
D: -
V: TRBV2
size: -
CDR3: CASAGATSGNTIYF
DNA: TGTGCCAGCGCTGGGGCGACCTCTGGAAACACCATATATTTT

J: TRBJ1-5
D: TRBD1
V: TRBV24-1
size: -
CDR3: CATSDSGTGGNQPQHF
DNA: TGTGCCACCAGTGATTCCGGGACAGGGGGCAATCAGCCCCAGCATTTT

J: TRBJ2-1
D: -
V: TRBV2
size: -
CDR3: CASGSTFSYNEQFF
DNA: TGTGCCAGCGGATCGACTTTTTCCTACAATGAGCAGTTCTTC

J: TRBJ1-3
D: -
V: TRBV2
size: once
CDR3: CASGLAGNTIYF
DNA: TGTGCCAGCGGACTTGCAGGAAACACCATATATTTT

J: TRBJ1-5
D: -
V: TRBV2
size: few
CDR3: CASMAGSYQPQHF
DNA: TGTGCCAGCATGGCAGGTAGTTATCAGCCCCAGCATTTT

J: TRBJ2-7
D: -
V: TRBV6-5
size: -
CDR3: CASDRGGSGYEQYF
DNA: TGTGCCAGCGACCGGGGCGGGTCTGGCTACGAGCAGTACTTC

J: TRBJ1-1
D: -
V: TRBV6-5
size: -
CDR3: CASRGIPAEAFF
DNA: TGTGCCAGCAGAGGAATACCCGCTGAAGCTTTCTTT

J: TRBJ2-2
D: -
V: TRBV7-2
size: -
CDR3: CASSLGGQGSGELFF
DNA: TGTGCCAGCAGCTTAGGGGGGCAGGGTTCCGGGGAGCTGTTTTTT

J: TRBJ1-4
D: -
V: TRBV5-5
size: once
CDR3: CASSLRGTEPNEKLFF
DNA: TGTGCCAGCAGCTTGCGAGGGACGGAGCCTAATGAAAAACTGTTTTTT

J: TRBJ2-5
D: TRBD2
V: TRBV6-5
size: -
CDR3: CASSSLGGVRETQYF
DNA: TGTGCCAGCAGCTCCCTTGGGGGGGTACGGGAGACCCAGTACTTC

J: TRBJ2-5
D: TRBD2
V: TRBV3-1/TRBV3-2
size: -
CDR3: CASSQVWGSGVPQETQYF
DNA: TGTGCCAGCAGCCAAGTGTGGGGCAGCGGGGTCCCTCAAGAGACCCAGTACTTC

J: TRBJ1-1
D: -
V: TRBV2
size: -
CDR3: CASSIRDWETEAFF
DNA: TGTGCCAGCAGCATCCGGGACTGGGAGACTGAAGCTTTCTTT

J: TRBJ1-2
D: -
V: TRBV19
size: -
CDR3: CASSPLQSPNYGYTF
DNA: TGTGCCAGTAGCCCATTACAAAGTCCTAACTATGGCTACACCTTC

J: TRBJ2-5
D: TRBD2
V: TRBV7-3
size: few
CDR3: CASSPRAGVQETQYF
DNA: TGTGCCAGCAGCCCTCGGGCGGGAGTCCAAGAGACCCAGTACTTC

J: TRBJ1-1
D: -
V: TRBV27
size: -
CDR3: CASSLDGVPEAFF
DNA: TGTGCCAGCAGTTTAGATGGTGTCCCTGAAGCTTTCTTT

J: TRBJ2-2
D: -
V: TRBV11-1
size: -
CDR3: CASSLELGVIGELFF
DNA: TGTGCCAGCAGCTTGGAGTTGGGGGTGATCGGGGAGCTGTTTTTT

J: TRBJ1-1
D: -
V: TRBV5-1
size: -
CDR3: CASSSLQGSGTEAFF
DNA: TGCGCCAGCAGCTCCCTACAGGGAAGTGGGACTGAAGCTTTCTTT

J: TRBJ2-6
D: -
V: TRBV19
size: -
CDR3: CAAKYAGANVLTF
DNA: TGTGCGGCTAAGTACGCCGGGGCCAACGTCCTGACTTTC

J: TRBJ1-1
D: TRBD1
V: TRBV10-1
size: few
CDR3: CASSVSGQDTEAFF
DNA: TGCGCCAGCAGTGTGTCCGGACAGGACACTGAAGCTTTCTTT

J: TRBJ1-5
D: -
V: TRBV3-1/TRBV3-2
size: -
CDR3: CASSQDLNQPQHF
DNA: TGTGCCAGCAGCCAGGACCTCAATCAGCCCCAGCATTTT

J: TRBJ1-4
D: -
V: TRBV5-1
size: -
CDR3: CASSPIQASNEKLFF
DNA: TGCGCCAGCAGCCCCATACAGGCTTCTAATGAAAAACTGTTTTTT

J: TRBJ1-6
D: TRBD1
V: TRBV13
size: -
CDR3: CASSFRQGSTNSPLHF
DNA: TGTGCCAGCAGCTTTCGACAGGGGAGTACGAATTCACCCCTCCACTTT

J: TRBJ2-3
D: TRBD1
V: TRBV5-4
size: -
CDR3: CASSPAGTGTDTQYF
DNA: TGTGCCAGCAGTCCCGCAGGGACAGGCACAGATACGCAGTATTTT

J: TRBJ1-2
D: TRBD1
V: TRBV19
size: -
CDR3: CASGSGTGTLGGYGYTF
DNA: TGTGCCAGTGGCTCCGGGACAGGGACCCTGGGGGGCTATGGCTACACCTTC

J: TRBJ1-2
D: TRBD1
V: TRBV5-4
size: once
CDR3: CASRYGQGEVGLYGYTF
DNA: TGTGCCAGCAGATATGGACAGGGGGAAGTCGGGTTATATGGCTACACCTTC

J: TRBJ2-3
D: TRBD2
V: TRBV9
size: -
CDR3: CASSSRTSGWGTDTQYF
DNA: TGTGCCAGCAGCTCCCGGACTAGCGGGTGGGGCACAGATACGCAGTATTTT

J: TRBJ2-3
D: TRBD2
V: TRBV4-1
size: -
CDR3: CASSQVSAGGRREDTQYF
DNA: TGCGCCAGCAGCCAAGTTTCAGCGGGAGGGCGTCGGGAAGATACGCAGTATTTT

J: TRBJ1-6
D: -
V: TRBV18
size: -
CDR3: CASSPAGSLDNSPLHF
DNA: TGTGCCAGCTCACCGGCAGGGAGTTTGGATAATTCACCCCTCCACTTT

J: TRBJ2-7
D: -
V: TRBV2
size: -
CDR3: CASSPTDEQYF
DNA: TGTGCCAGCAGTCCGACAGACGAGCAGTACTTC

J: TRBJ1-6
D: -
V: TRBV2
size: -
CDR3: CASKITSEPLHF
DNA: TGTGCCAGCAAAATTACATCGGAACCCCTCCACTTT

J: TRBJ2-3
D: -
V: TRBV28
size: -
CDR3: CASSLAGAGTDTQYF
DNA: TGTGCCAGCAGTTTAGCAGGGGCCGGCACAGATACGCAGTATTTT

J: TRBJ1-2
D: -
V: TRBV5-6
size: -
CDR3: CASSLEGRGYGYTF
DNA: TGTGCCAGCAGCTTGGAGGGGAGGGGCTATGGCTACACCTTC

J: TRBJ2-1
D: -
V: TRBV27
size: -
CDR3: CASSLTHSSSYNEQFF
DNA: TGTGCCAGCAGTCTTACTCATTCGAGCTCCTACAATGAGCAGTTCTTC

J: TRBJ1-4
D: TRBD1
V: TRBV7-9
size: -
CDR3: CASSPQGGENEKLFF
DNA: TGTGCCAGCAGCCCCCAGGGGGGTGAGAATGAAAAACTGTTTTTT

J: TRBJ2-1
D: TRBD2
V: TRBV9
size: -
CDR3: CASSPRSNEGLAGGREQFF
DNA: TGTGCCAGCAGCCCCCGATCGAATGAGGGACTAGCGGGAGGCCGGGAGCAGTTCTTC

J: TRBJ2-7
D: -
V: TRBV19
size: -
CDR3: CASSIETGGEQYF
DNA: TGTGCCAGTAGTATAGAAACTGGGGGCGAGCAGTACTTC

J: TRBJ2-7
D: -
V: TRBV28
size: -
CDR3: CASSAITVLYEQYF
DNA: TGTGCCAGCAGCGCAATCACTGTTCTCTACGAGCAGTACTTC